This T cell receptor (beta chain) was recovered during a study of radiotherapy plus CTLA-4 blockade in lung cancer. Germline V CDR1 and CDR2: SGHRS, YFSETQ. V lost 4 bases, J lost 6 bases, and 10 bases stayed unmatched. The length of the CDR3 is 15 residues. Sequencing was performed with immunoSEQ multiplex PCR; in TCRdb, only in-frame clones are kept and a portion is missing. Of 50,000 to 65,000 clones in the sample, around 80% were seen once. The sample consisted of peripheral blood, taken from a patient treated with radiotherapy plus ipilimumab. This TCR derives from a human donor with non-small cell lung cancer who had a partial response to radiotherapy plus ipilimumab. The chain joins TRBV5-1 to TRBJ1-1; 9 nucleotides line up with TRBD1. CDR3 in DNA: TGCGCCAGCAGCGGGGGGGACAGGGATCATTCTGAAGCTTTCTTT. Translation gives CASSGGDRDHSEAFF. The variable domain in full, with the rest retrieved from reference TRBV5-1 and TRBJ1-1, is KAGVTQTPRYLIKTRGQQVTLSCSPISGHRSVSWYQQTPGQGLQFLFEYFSETQRNKGNFPGRFSGRQFSNSRSEMNVSTLELGDSALYLCASSGGDRDHSEAFFGQGTRLTVV.